This TCR beta chain emerged from a study of blood T cell repertoires in COVID-19. Study background: Samples came from the United States, Italy and Spain, spanning acute and convalescent COVID-19. From T cells, B-cell-depleted T cells, or PBMCs came the material, which was cDNA or gDNA.

Seattle participants joined during active infection and were tracked over time. Original methodology: How many nucleated cells were present was estimated from reference gene primer amplification. TCRdb's table, derived via immunoSEQ multiplex PCR, lists solely in-frame clones and lacks some. That table gives V, J and clone size, and the DNA gave D and trimming. The sample holds some 520,000 clones, roughly nine tenths seen once. V shed 5 bases and J 1 base; nucleotides not matched to a gene: 4. There are 15 residues in the CDR3. Germline V gene lookup returns CDR1 SGHRS and CDR2 YFSETQ. Concerning this clone itself: The same CDR3 can be traced to other DNA sequences in this sample.

V is TRBV5-1 and J is TRBJ2-2; 8 bases map to TRBD1. The sequence was collected from a man between 18 and 35 years old with COVID-19, enrolled during active disease. What was sequenced was peripheral blood. In DNA form, the CDR3 reads TGCGCCAGCAGGCCCGGGACAGGGAACACCGGGGAGCTGTTTTTT. Protein product: CASRPGTGNTGELFF.